These 30 T cell receptor beta chains share one sample of origin, sequenced in a study of technical replicates of blood from a few donors. TCRdb's copy holds only in-frame clones and misses some; the assay was immunoSEQ multiplex PCR. The sample consists of 76,000 or so clones, about 91% of them appearing once. Sample: T cells isolated from PBMCs. Receptor source: a human donor in good health.

This chain links TRBV7-9 with TRBJ1-1; D may be TRBD1 (6 bases). This CDR3 has 13 residues. Germline V gives CDR1 SEHNR, CDR2 FQNEAQ (reference sequence). Trimming cost V 1 base and J 8 bases, with 11 bases left between them. This chain's CDR3 is CASSLEGRGEAFF. In nucleotides, the CDR3 is TGTGCCAGCAGCTTAGAGGGCAGGGGCGAAGCTTTCTTT.

The DNA for the CDR3 is TGCGCCAGCAGCCAGATAGTCCGGCGGGACCCTAACTATGGCTACACCTTC. Amino acids: CASSQIVRRDPNYGYTF. The V call is TRBV4-1, the J call TRBJ1-2, with D possibly being TRBD1 (5 bases). The CDR3 runs to 17 residues. Germline V CDR1 and CDR2: MGHRA, YSYEKL. Trimming took 3 bases from V and 0 from J, leaving 17 bases between them.

This chain uses TRBV19 with TRBJ2-7; 7 bases match TRBD1. Trimming took 0 bases from V and 2 from J; bases not matched to a gene: 4. Per the germline V gene, CDR1 is LNHDA and CDR2 is SQIVND (reference sequence). The CDR3 contains 15 residues. CDR3 coding DNA: TGTGCCAGTAGTATAGATCACAGGGGACCCTACGAGCAGTACTTC. This gives the protein CASSIDHRGPYEQYF.

V gene TRBV12-5 combines with J gene TRBJ2-7, with unresolved D. This CDR3 comprises 12 residues. CDR1 and CDR2 (germline): LGHNT, FRNRAP. Trimming removed 5 bases from V and 3 bases from J, with 8 bases in between. The CDR3 sequence: CASGTDIYEQYF. The CDR3 DNA sequence: TGTGCTAGTGGTACTGATATCTACGAGCAGTACTTC.

This sequence joins TRBV11-2 and TRBJ2-2; 9 positions match TRBD1. Germline lookup yields CDR1 SGHAT and CDR2 FQNNGV. CDR3 length: 17 amino acids. The V and J ends lost 0 bases and 3 bases, in that order; junction bases with no gene match: 5. CDR3 coding DNA: TGTGCCAGCAGCTTAGATTCGGGACAGGGATACACCGGGGAGCTGTTTTTT. Its protein product is CASSLDSGQGYTGELFF.

The chain combines TRBV25-1 with TRBJ1-1; possible D gene TRBD1, 5 bases. V gave up 5 bases and J gave up 4 bases, with 8 bases separating them. CDR1 is MGHDK, CDR2 SYGVNS, per germline. The CDR3 runs to 12 residues. The CDR3 nucleotides read TGTGCCAGCAGTCACGGGGGCACTGAAGCTTTCTTT. Translating it yields CASSHGGTEAFF.

The chain employs TRBV7-6 and TRBJ2-1; 16 bases align to TRBD2. The germline CDR1 and CDR2 sequences are SGHVS and FNYEAQ. CDR3 length equals 21 residues. The V segment lost 4 bases and the J segment 3 bases; nucleotides outside the gene matches: 15. Written as DNA, the CDR3 is TGTGCCAGCAGCTCCAGCCCGCGTGGGACTAGCGGGAGGGGAATCTACAATGAGCAGTTCTTC. It yields the protein CASSSSPRGTSGRGIYNEQFF. The complete variable domain, with remaining parts taken from reference TRBV7-6 and TRBJ2-1, reads GAGVSQSPRYKVTKRGQDVALRCDPISGHVSLYWYRQALGQGPEFLTYFNYEAQQDKSGLPNDRFSAERPEGSISTLTIQRTEQRDSAMYRCASSSSPRGTSGRGIYNEQFFGPGTRLTVL.

A single count supports this clone. The V gene is TRBV6-1, the J gene TRBJ1-2, with D tentatively TRBD1 (6 bases). Germline V gene data show CDR1 as MNHNS and CDR2 as SASEGT. The CDR3 is made up of 13 amino acids. The ends were cut back, 2 bases at V and 2 bases at J, with 6 bases in the middle. The CDR3 coding sequence is TGTGCCAGCAGTGAAACAGGGAACTATGGCTACACCTTC. This sequence encodes CASSETGNYGYTF.

The V and J genes are TRBV6-1 and TRBJ1-2; no definite D call. From germline, CDR1 is MNHNS and CDR2 SASEGT. The CDR3 consists of 14 residues. The CDR3 nucleotides read TGTGCTGGGGAGTCCCGAGGGTCCGGGAATGGCTACACCTTC. Protein product: CAGESRGSGNGYTF.

This chain uses TRBV28 with TRBJ1-5, with a possible D match to TRBD1 (5 bases). V was pared by 7 bases and J by 2 bases, with 12 bases between. Germline CDR1 and CDR2: MDHEN and SYDVKM. This CDR3 has 14 residues. The CDR3 reads CASITGQGNQPQHF. The CDR3 nucleotides read TGTGCCAGCATTACAGGTCAAGGCAATCAGCCCCAGCATTTT.

The V gene is TRBV9, the J gene TRBJ1-6; a weak D match, TRBD1 (5 bases). This CDR3 is 14 amino acids long. V lost 4 bases and J lost 6, with 11 bases in between. The germline V gene encodes CDR1 SGDLS and CDR2 YYNGEE. The CDR3 DNA follows: TGTGCCAGCAGCCAGGGACTTCCTAATTCACCCCTCCACTTT. It encodes CASSQGLPNSPLHF.

This rearrangement joins TRBV6-1 to TRBJ2-3; 9 positions match TRBD1. V was pared by 4 bases and J by 4 bases, with 6 bases of the junction left unmatched. The CDR3 contains 15 residues. The germline CDR1 and CDR2 sequences are MNHNS and SASEGT. The CDR3, as DNA: TGTGCCAGCAGTGTCCCCGGGACAGGGTCAGATACGCAGTATTTT. Protein: CASSVPGTGSDTQYF.

The chain employs TRBV18 and TRBJ2-2, with D maybe TRBD2 (6 bases). From germline, CDR1 is KGHSH and CDR2 LQKENI. The CDR3 is made up of 17 amino acids. Trimming cost V 4 bases and J 5 bases, with 20 bases left between them. In DNA form, the CDR3 reads TGTGCCAGCTCACGTGCCACCGGAGGGCTAAGGACCGGGGAGCTGTTTTTT. This codes for CASSRATGGLRTGELFF.

V usage is TRBV12-5 and J usage is TRBJ1-2, with TRBD1 matching over 7 bases. Germline CDR1 LGHNT, CDR2 FRNRAP. CDR3 size: 12 residues. J lost 11 bases, V lost 1 base, and 4 bases had no gene match. CDR3 residues: CASGLATQGYTF. The CDR3 DNA sequence: TGTGCTAGTGGTTTGGCAACACAGGGGTACACCTTC. The variable domain in full, completed from reference TRBV12-5 and TRBJ1-2, reads DARVTQTPRHKVTEMGQEVTMRCQPILGHNTVFWYRQTMMQGLELLAYFRNRAPLDDSGMPKDRFSAEMPDATLATLKIQPSEPRDSAVYFCASGLATQGYTFGSGTRLTVV.

This rearrangement joins TRBV6-6 to TRBJ1-2; D remains unclear. Deletions cut 3 bases from V and 4 bases from J, with 6 bases between. The CDR3 covers 12 residues. The germline gives CDR1 MNHNY, CDR2 SVGAGI (reference sequence). The CDR3 region has the DNA TGTGCCAGCAGTTATCTGAGCTATGGCTACACCTTC. Translation: CASSYLSYGYTF.

V and J are TRBV6-5 and TRBJ1-2; D might be TRBD1 (5 bases). There are 16 residues in the CDR3. The germline gives CDR1 MNHEY, CDR2 SVGAGI. The ends were cut back, 2 bases at V and 8 bases at J, with 21 bases in the middle. DNA of the CDR3: TGTGCCAGCAGTTACACCCAGAGCGGGTCCTGGGGGGGCTACACCTTC. This gives the protein CASSYTQSGSWGGYTF.

As regards this clone: This same CDR3 is encoded by further DNA sequences in the sample. This chain joins TRBV6-5 and TRBJ2-7, with 9 bases fitting TRBD1. The CDR3 runs to 14 residues. With V trimmed by 6 bases and J by 2 bases, 5 bases remained unmatched. Per the germline V gene, CDR1 is MNHEY and CDR2 is SVGAGI. The CDR3 DNA reads as TGTGCCAGCAGGCGGGGACAGGGTGCCTACGAGCAGTACTTC. This encodes CASRRGQGAYEQYF.

This sequence joins TRBV5-4 and TRBJ1-4, with unresolved D. V was cut by 0 bases and J by 3 bases, with 3 bases left in between. CDR3 length: 13 residues. Germline CDR1 SGHNT, CDR2 YYREEE (reference sequence). The CDR3 coding sequence is TGTGCCAGCAGCTTGGCCGCTAATGAAAAACTGTTTTTT. Protein: CASSLAANEKLFF.

The chain couples TRBV15 to TRBJ1-2; TRBD1 is a possible D gene (5 bases). This CDR3 has 16 amino acids. The germline gives CDR1 LNHNV, CDR2 YYDKDF (reference sequence). Trimming took off 0 bases at V and 0 bases at J, with 11 bases between the two ends. Here the CDR3 reads CATSREGALTNYGYTF. In DNA, the CDR3 is TGTGCCACCAGCAGAGAAGGGGCGCTGACTAACTATGGCTACACCTTC.

The rearrangement links TRBV28 to TRBJ1-1; D gene unclear. This CDR3 contains 16 residues. Trimming shortened V by 3 bases and J by 0 bases, and 14 bases separated the two germline ends. CDR1 MDHEN and CDR2 SYDVKM come from the germline V gene. DNA for the CDR3: TGTGCCAGCAGTTTCCGGGGAATAGCCATGAACACTGAAGCTTTCTTT. Protein product: CASSFRGIAMNTEAFF. The complete variable domain, with remaining parts taken from reference TRBV28 and TRBJ1-1, reads DVKVTQSSRYLVKRTGEKVFLECVQDMDHENMFWYRQDPGLGLRLIYFSYDVKMKEKGDIPEGYSVSREKKERFSLILESASTNQTSMYLCASSFRGIAMNTEAFFGQGTRLTVV.

The CDR3 DNA reads as TGTGCCAGCAGCCCCAACAGGGGCTCCTACGAGCAGTACTTC. Its translation is CASSPNRGSYEQYF. The J gene is TRBJ2-7, the V gene TRBV9; 7 bases fit TRBD1. The CDR3 runs to 14 residues. Per the germline V gene, CDR1 is SGDLS and CDR2 is YYNGEE. J lost 0 bases, V lost 4 bases, and 4 bases had no gene match. Full variable domain (remainder filled in from reference TRBV9 and TRBJ2-7): DSGVTQTPKHLITATGQRVTLRCSPRSGDLSVYWYQQSLDQGLQFLIQYYNGEERAKGNILERFSAQQFPDLHSELNLSSLELGDSALYFCASSPNRGSYEQYFGPGTRLTVT.

This rearrangement joins TRBV6-5 to TRBJ1-1; 10 bases fit TRBD1. This CDR3 comprises 14 residues. The germline CDR1 and CDR2 sequences are MNHEY and SVGAGI. V dropped 2 bases and J dropped 6; count of bases not matched to a gene: 3. Here the CDR3 DNA reads TGTGCCAGCAGTTACCGGACAGGGGGTTCTGAAGCTTTCTTT. Its protein product is CASSYRTGGSEAFF.

The chain has TRBV21-1 and TRBJ1-1. TRBV21-1 is assigned pseudogene status. The CDR3 totals 13 residues. DNA for the CDR3: TGTGCCAGCAGCAAAGTGACTGGTACTGAAGCTTTCTTT. Encoded protein: CASSKVTGTEAFF.

This chain connects TRBV5-8 to TRBJ1-1; unclear D gene. Trimming shortened V by 1 base and J by 2 bases, and 9 bases separated the two germline ends. The CDR3 runs to 14 residues. The germline V gene encodes CDR1 SGHTS and CDR2 YDEGEE. CDR3 in DNA: TGTGCCAGCAGCTTGTGGCGGCTTAACACTGAAGCTTTCTTT. It specifies CASSLWRLNTEAFF.

This chain connects TRBV6-5 to TRBJ2-1; 7 bases fit TRBD2. V lost 4 bases, J lost 2 bases, and 5 bases stayed unmatched. CDR3 length equals 15 residues. Germline V gene sequence: CDR1 MNHEY, CDR2 SVGAGI. CDR3 DNA: TGTGCCAGCAGTTCCGTAAGCGGGGCCTACAATGAGCAGTTCTTC. Translation: CASSSVSGAYNEQFF.

This chain joins TRBV4-2 and TRBJ2-1; the match to TRBD2 covers 12 bases. CDR3 size: 17 residues. Germline CDR1 reads LGHNA; CDR2 reads YNFKEQ. The ends lost 0 bases at V and 3 bases at J; junction bases unmatched: 3. This chain's CDR3 is CASSQETSGGLYNEQFF. The CDR3 DNA follows: TGTGCCAGCAGCCAAGAGACTAGCGGGGGCCTCTACAATGAGCAGTTCTTC.

A single count supports this clone. The chain joins TRBV29-1 to TRBJ2-2, with 7 positions matching TRBD2. CDR3 length: 12 residues. Per germline, CDR1 SQVTM and CDR2 ANQGSEA. CDR3 protein: CVSGMNTGELFF. The DNA for the CDR3 is TGCGTGAGCGGGATGAACACCGGGGAGCTGTTTTTT.

The CDR3 DNA reads as TGTGCCAGCAGTTTATCCGGCTACGAGCAGTACTTC. Translation gives CASSLSGYEQYF. This chain uses TRBV6-1 with TRBJ2-7; D unresolved. Per the germline V gene, CDR1 is MNHNS and CDR2 is SASEGT. V lost 5 bases and J lost 3, with 8 bases in between. The CDR3 length is 12 residues.

The genes are TRBV9 and TRBJ2-6; 7 bases line up with TRBD1. CDR1 and CDR2 (germline): SGDLS, YYNGEE. The CDR3 is made up of 24 amino acids. The trim removed 1 base at V and 0 bases at J, leaving 25 bases unmatched. The CDR3 DNA sequence: TGTGCCAGCAGCGTATTTCTAGTAGACGTAGGAACAGGGGAGTTTTTCTCTGGGGCCAACGTCCTGACTTTC. Amino acids: CASSVFLVDVGTGEFFSGANVLTF.

V gene TRBV4-1 combines with J gene TRBJ1-6; no clear D. The CDR3 is 17 residues long. Per germline, CDR1 MGHRA and CDR2 YSYEKL. V was pared by 3 bases and J by 0 bases, with 12 bases between. The CDR3 here is CASSHPTQSSYNSPLHF. In nucleotides, the CDR3 is TGCGCCAGCAGCCACCCGACACAGAGCTCCTATAATTCACCCCTCCACTTT.